This TCR beta chain was recorded in a study of cytomegalovirus exposure and HLA in healthy donors. Points from the study as a whole: According to a subsequent analysis, TCR clusters from the first cohort were inclined to appear together in the 120 or so validation repertoires.

As to this clone: Its antigen is undetermined.

Assay: immunoSEQ multiplex PCR; the TCRdb copy retains only in-frame clones and omits some. The sample records 100,000 or so clones, 87% being singletons. This CDR3 region has 15 residues. V shed 4 bases, J shed 6 bases, and the junction held 10 bases outside the gene matches. Germline assignment: CDR1 SGHNT and CDR2 YYREEE (reference sequence). Input material: PBMCs. This sequence originates from a woman aged 25-40 years in good health and CMV-seronegative. The chain employs TRBV5-4 and TRBJ2-3; 8 nucleotides align to TRBD1. The CDR3 loop reads CASSPGQGVGDTQYF. For the CDR3, the DNA is TGTGCCAGCAGCCCTGGACAGGGCGTCGGGGATACGCAGTATTTT.